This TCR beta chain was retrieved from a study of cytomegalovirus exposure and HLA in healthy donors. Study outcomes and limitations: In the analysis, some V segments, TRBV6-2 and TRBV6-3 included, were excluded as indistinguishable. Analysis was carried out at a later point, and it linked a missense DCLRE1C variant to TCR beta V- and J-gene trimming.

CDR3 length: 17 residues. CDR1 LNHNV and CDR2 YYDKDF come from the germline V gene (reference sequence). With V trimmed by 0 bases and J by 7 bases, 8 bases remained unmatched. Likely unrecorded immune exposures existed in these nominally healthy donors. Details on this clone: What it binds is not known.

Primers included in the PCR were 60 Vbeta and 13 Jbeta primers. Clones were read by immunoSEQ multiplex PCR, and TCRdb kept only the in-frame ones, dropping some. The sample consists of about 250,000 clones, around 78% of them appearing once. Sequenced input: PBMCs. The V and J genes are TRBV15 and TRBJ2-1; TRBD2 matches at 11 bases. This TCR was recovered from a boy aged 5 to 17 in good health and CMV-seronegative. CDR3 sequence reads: CATSRDDSGGAGNEQFF. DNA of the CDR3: TGTGCCACCAGCAGAGACGATAGCGGGGGGGCTGGGAATGAGCAGTTCTTC.